A selection of T cell receptor beta chains follows, all from one sample in a study of cytomegalovirus exposure and HLA in healthy donors. The data were produced by immunoSEQ multiplex PCR, yet TCRdb's version contains in-frame clones alone and is incomplete. The sample records 120,000 to 150,000 clones, approximately 84% being singletons. The sequenced sample was PBMCs. The receptors were sampled from a woman aged 40 to 55 in good health and CMV-seronegative. The CDR3 runs from the conserved cysteine through the conserved F or W. The D gene is left open where the match is weak. Only some rows state a clone size, as once, few, many or a class for expanded clones.

v_gene: TRBV29-1; d_gene: TRBD1; j_gene: TRBJ2-7; abundance: .; CDR3nt: TGCAGCGTTTTAGACAGGGGGCCCGAGCAGTACTTC; CDR3aa: CSVLDRGPEQYF
v_gene: TRBV7-9; d_gene: TRBD2; j_gene: TRBJ2-7; abundance: .; CDR3nt: TGTTCCAGCAGCCGACGGGAGGTCTACGAGCAGTACTTC; CDR3aa: CSSSRREVYEQYF
v_gene: TRBV6-5; d_gene: .; j_gene: TRBJ1-5; abundance: .; CDR3nt: TGTGCCATCGAGAGGGATCATATAGGTCAGCCCCAGCATTTT; CDR3aa: CAIERDHIGQPQHF
v_gene: TRBV5-1; d_gene: TRBD1; j_gene: TRBJ2-4; abundance: .; CDR3nt: TGCGCCAGCAGCTTGGACAGGGGGAACATTCAGTACTTC; CDR3aa: CASSLDRGNIQYF
v_gene: TRBV7-2; d_gene: .; j_gene: TRBJ2-2; abundance: .; CDR3nt: TGTGCCAGCAGCTCTGCGCGGGCCGGGGAGCTGTTTTTT; CDR3aa: CASSSARAGELFF
v_gene: TRBV7-2; d_gene: .; j_gene: TRBJ2-1; abundance: once; CDR3nt: TGTGCCAGCAGCTTAGACAGACTAGGCGGGTATGAGCAGTTCTTC; CDR3aa: CASSLDRLGGYEQFF
v_gene: TRBV30; d_gene: TRBD2; j_gene: TRBJ2-4; abundance: .; CDR3nt: TGTGCCCTCCGGCGGGTAGGACTAGTAATAGGTGTCGCAAAAAACATTCAGTACTTC; CDR3aa: CALRRVGLVIGVAKNIQYF
v_gene: TRBV7-9; d_gene: .; j_gene: TRBJ1-3; abundance: .; CDR3nt: TGTGCCAGCAGCTTAGTAGGAGCGCGGAACTCTGGAAACACCATATATTTT; CDR3aa: CASSLVGARNSGNTIYF
v_gene: TRBV10-1; d_gene: TRBD2; j_gene: TRBJ2-1; abundance: once; CDR3nt: TGCGCCAGCAGCGGACTAGCGGCGGTATCCTACAATGAGCAGTTCTTC; CDR3aa: CASSGLAAVSYNEQFF
v_gene: TRBV27; d_gene: TRBD1; j_gene: TRBJ2-1; abundance: .; CDR3nt: TGTGCCAGCAGTTCGACAGGGCCCACGTTTTACAATGAGCAGTTCTTC; CDR3aa: CASSSTGPTFYNEQFF
v_gene: TRBV30; d_gene: .; j_gene: TRBJ2-1; abundance: .; CDR3nt: TGTGCCTGGAGTGTACTCCAGGGTAGGAATGAGCAGTTCTTC; CDR3aa: CAWSVLQGRNEQFF
v_gene: TRBV30; d_gene: TRBD1; j_gene: TRBJ1-5; abundance: .; CDR3nt: TGTGCCTGGAGCGACAGGGGATTAGAGAGTCAGCCCCAGCATTTT; CDR3aa: CAWSDRGLESQPQHF
v_gene: TRBV7-2; d_gene: .; j_gene: TRBJ2-1; abundance: .; CDR3nt: TGTGCCAGCAGCTTAAACCCGAGCTCCTACAATGAGCAGTTCTTC; CDR3aa: CASSLNPSSYNEQFF
v_gene: TRBV25-1; d_gene: TRBD2; j_gene: TRBJ2-3; abundance: .; CDR3nt: TGTGCCAGCAGTGGAAGGAGACTAGCGGGAGATACGCAGTATTTT; CDR3aa: CASSGRRLAGDTQYF
v_gene: TRBV5-1; d_gene: TRBD2; j_gene: TRBJ2-3; abundance: .; CDR3nt: TGCGCCAGCAGCTCTAGCGGGTATACAGATACGCAGTATTTT; CDR3aa: CASSSSGYTDTQYF
v_gene: TRBV27; d_gene: TRBD1; j_gene: TRBJ2-7; abundance: .; CDR3nt: TGTGCCAGCAGAAGGGTGGGGACAGGGAACAACGAGCAGTACTTC; CDR3aa: CASRRVGTGNNEQYF
v_gene: TRBV7-3; d_gene: .; j_gene: TRBJ1-5; abundance: few; CDR3nt: TGTGCCAGCAGCTTAGACTCATCCCAGCCCCAGCATTTT; CDR3aa: CASSLDSSQPQHF
v_gene: TRBV7-2; d_gene: TRBD2; j_gene: TRBJ2-7; abundance: .; CDR3nt: TGTGCCAGCAGCCCACAAACCGGGACTAGAGGCTCCTACGAGCAGTACTTC; CDR3aa: CASSPQTGTRGSYEQYF
v_gene: TRBV19; d_gene: TRBD2; j_gene: TRBJ2-2; abundance: .; CDR3nt: TGTGCCAGTAGTATTATAGGACTAGCGGGGTGGCGGGACACCGGGGAGCTGTTTTTT; CDR3aa: CASSIIGLAGWRDTGELFF
v_gene: TRBV28; d_gene: TRBD2; j_gene: TRBJ2-1; abundance: once; CDR3nt: TGTGCCAGCAGTTCCCCCAGCGGGAACAGGTACAATGAGCAGTTCTTC; CDR3aa: CASSSPSGNRYNEQFF
v_gene: TRBV27; d_gene: TRBD2; j_gene: TRBJ2-1; abundance: .; CDR3nt: TGTGCCAGCAGTTTAGGGACTAGCGGGAGCTCCTACAATGAGCAGTTCTTC; CDR3aa: CASSLGTSGSSYNEQFF
v_gene: TRBV5-1; d_gene: .; j_gene: TRBJ2-3; abundance: .; CDR3nt: TGCGCCAGCAGCCGTGGGCAGGGTATTATAGATACGCAGTATTTT; CDR3aa: CASSRGQGIIDTQYF
v_gene: TRBV5-1; d_gene: TRBD2; j_gene: TRBJ2-3; abundance: .; CDR3nt: TGCGCCAGCAGCTTGGAGGGACTAGCGGGAGGGCCCGGCCCCACAGATACGCAGTATTTT; CDR3aa: CASSLEGLAGGPGPTDTQYF
v_gene: TRBV11-3; d_gene: TRBD2; j_gene: TRBJ2-7; abundance: .; CDR3nt: TGTGCCAGCAGCTTAGGACTAGCGGGATTCTACGAGCAGTACTTC; CDR3aa: CASSLGLAGFYEQYF
v_gene: TRBV4-3; d_gene: .; j_gene: TRBJ2-7; abundance: once; CDR3nt: TGCGCCAGCAGCCTCTGGGAGAACTACGAGCAGTACTTC; CDR3aa: CASSLWENYEQYF
v_gene: TRBV7-6; d_gene: .; j_gene: TRBJ1-4; abundance: .; CDR3nt: TGTGCCAGCAGCTCGAGGAGGGTTTGGGAAGAAAAACTGTTTTTT; CDR3aa: CASSSRRVWEEKLFF
v_gene: TRBV15; d_gene: TRBD1; j_gene: TRBJ2-5; abundance: .; CDR3nt: TGTGCCACCAGCACAGGGACAGGGGGTTTCGAGACCCAGTACTTC; CDR3aa: CATSTGTGGFETQYF
v_gene: TRBV19; d_gene: .; j_gene: TRBJ1-4; abundance: few; CDR3nt: TGTGCCAGTAGTACCCTACAGGCTAATAATGAAAAACTGTTTTTT; CDR3aa: CASSTLQANNEKLFF
v_gene: TRBV28; d_gene: .; j_gene: TRBJ2-7; abundance: .; CDR3nt: TGTGCCAGCAGGACCGGACAGTACTCCTACGAGCAGTACTTC; CDR3aa: CASRTGQYSYEQYF
v_gene: TRBV5-1; d_gene: .; j_gene: TRBJ2-3; abundance: .; CDR3nt: TGCGCCAGCAGCCCAAGCCGGACTAGCACAGATACGCAGTATTTT; CDR3aa: CASSPSRTSTDTQYF
v_gene: TRBV5-1; d_gene: .; j_gene: TRBJ2-5; abundance: .; CDR3nt: TGCGCCAGCAGCTTGGTTCCCACCGGGTCAGCCCAAGAGACCCAGTACTTC; CDR3aa: CASSLVPTGSAQETQYF
v_gene: TRBV7-3; d_gene: .; j_gene: TRBJ1-1; abundance: .; CDR3nt: TGTGCCAGCAGCTTGTGGACAGCAACTGAAGCTTTCTTT; CDR3aa: CASSLWTATEAFF
v_gene: TRBV5-1; d_gene: TRBD1; j_gene: TRBJ2-5; abundance: .; CDR3nt: TGCGCCAGCAGGAGACAGGGGCAGCTCGAGACCCAGTACTTC; CDR3aa: CASRRQGQLETQYF
v_gene: TRBV7-2; d_gene: .; j_gene: TRBJ1-3; abundance: once; CDR3nt: TGTGCCAGCAGCTTAGTGGGGGCCGGAAACACCATATATTTT; CDR3aa: CASSLVGAGNTIYF
v_gene: TRBV5-1; d_gene: .; j_gene: TRBJ2-1; abundance: once; CDR3nt: TGCGCCAGCAGCTTGGATCTAGCGCGTGCCTACAATGAGCAGTTCTTC; CDR3aa: CASSLDLARAYNEQFF
v_gene: TRBV5-5; d_gene: .; j_gene: TRBJ2-3; abundance: .; CDR3nt: TGTGCCAGCAGCTTGAACAGGGTCACAGATACGCAGTATTTT; CDR3aa: CASSLNRVTDTQYF
v_gene: TRBV7-9; d_gene: TRBD1; j_gene: TRBJ1-2; abundance: .; CDR3nt: TGTGCCAGCAGCGCGAACAGGGGCGATGGCTACACCTTC; CDR3aa: CASSANRGDGYTF
v_gene: TRBV4-3; d_gene: .; j_gene: TRBJ2-2; abundance: .; CDR3nt: TGCGCCAGCAGCCAAGAGGAGCTTATCTTCGGGGAGCTGTTTTTT; CDR3aa: CASSQEELIFGELFF
v_gene: TRBV27; d_gene: .; j_gene: TRBJ2-7; abundance: .; CDR3nt: TGTGCCAGCGCCGGGGTGTGGGGTGCCTACGAGCAGTACTTC; CDR3aa: CASAGVWGAYEQYF